Shown below are 11 T cell receptor beta chains from a single sample sequenced in a study of blood T cell repertoires in COVID-19. TCRdb keeps only in-frame clones here, not all; method: immunoSEQ multiplex PCR. The table has about 180,000 clones, around 85% seen once; the top ten hold 5.6%. Material for sequencing was PBMCs or T cells enriched from blood (not recorded which). The source of these receptors is a middle-aged woman with acute COVID-19.

The chain recombines TRBV2 with TRBJ1-1, with 8 bases fitting TRBD1. V trimming: 0 bases; J trimming: 6 bases; junction bases outside the gene matches: 3. The CDR3 consists of 14 residues. Germline V gives CDR1 SNHLY, CDR2 FYNNEI. In DNA, the CDR3 is TGTGCCAGCAGTGAAGCGTCGACAGGGGCTGAAGCTTTCTTT. It yields the protein CASSEASTGAEAFF.

The rearrangement joins TRBV19 to TRBJ1-1; tentatively, D is TRBD1 (5 bases). This CDR3 region has 14 residues. V was clipped by 5 bases and J by 5 bases, with 15 bases between them. Germline assignment: CDR1 LNHDA and CDR2 SQIVND (reference sequence). CDR3 residues: CASSLRTGGTEAFF. The DNA for the CDR3 is TGTGCCAGTAGTCTCCGGACGGGGGGAACTGAAGCTTTCTTT.

V and J are TRBV5-4 and TRBJ2-1, with TRBD2 matching 7 bases. The CDR3 is 15 residues long. With V trimmed by 1 base and J by 3 bases, 4 bases remained unmatched. CDR1 is SGHNT and CDR2 is YYREEE in the germline V gene (reference sequence). CDR3 DNA sequence: TGTGCCAGCAGCTTGAGGTGGGAGGGCTACAATGAGCAGTTCTTC. Residues: CASSLRWEGYNEQFF.

V is TRBV5-6 and J is TRBJ1-2; TRBD1 matches 8 bases. The CDR3 spans 16 residues. V lost 4 bases and J lost 6; bases outside the gene matches: 14. Germline V CDR1 and CDR2: SGHDT, YYEEEE. The CDR3 coding sequence is TGTGCCAGCAGCAGGGGGGTCCGGACAGGGAAGGATGGCTACACCTTC. It yields the protein CASSRGVRTGKDGYTF.

CDR3 DNA sequence: TGCGCCAGCAGCCGGGGGAGGGAAGAGACCCAGTACTTC. Translation: CASSRGREETQYF. The rearrangement joins TRBV4-1 to TRBJ2-5; 7 nucleotides agree with TRBD2. The CDR3 has 13 amino acids. Germline-derived CDR1 and CDR2 are MGHRA and YSYEKL. V was clipped by 4 bases and J by 3 bases; unmatched bases: 2.

The gene calls are TRBV11-3 and TRBJ2-1; 14 nucleotides align to TRBD2. There are 17 residues in the CDR3. V lost 5 bases and J lost 6; bases outside the gene matches: 9. Germline CDR1 reads SGHNT; CDR2 reads YENEEA. This chain's CDR3 is CASSPGTSGRLGNEQFF. In DNA form, the CDR3 reads TGTGCCAGCAGCCCCGGGACTAGCGGGAGATTAGGCAATGAGCAGTTCTTC.

The chain carries TRBV7-6 and TRBJ1-1, with a possible D match to TRBD1 (5 bases). Germline V lookup: CDR1 SGHVS, CDR2 FNYEAQ. V lost 0 bases and J 4 bases, leaving 12 bases between the germline ends. The CDR3 is 15 residues long. The chain's CDR3 is CASSLAQGAVTEAFF. CDR3 in DNA: TGTGCCAGCAGCTTAGCGCAAGGGGCAGTCACTGAAGCTTTCTTT.

The chain couples TRBV10-1 to TRBJ2-3; 7 nucleotides match TRBD2. The CDR3 consists of 16 residues. The germline V gene has CDR1 WNHNN and CDR2 SYGVQD (reference sequence). V dropped 0 bases and J dropped 1; count of bases not matched to a gene: 4. The CDR3 sequence is CASSESNAGGTDTQYF. CDR3 bases: TGCGCCAGCAGTGAGTCGAACGCGGGGGGCACAGATACGCAGTATTTT.

This clone was seen only a few times. This chain links TRBV12-5 with TRBJ2-3; 7 nucleotides align to TRBD1. Germline CDR1 reads LGHNT; CDR2 reads FRNRAP. V was pared by 5 bases and J by 6 bases, with 8 bases of the junction left unmatched. The CDR3 totals 14 residues. CDR3: CASGPRQGADTQYF. The CDR3 nucleotides read TGTGCTAGTGGTCCCCGACAGGGCGCTGATACGCAGTATTTT.

The V call is TRBV5-4, the J call TRBJ2-5; D is possibly TRBD2 (5 bases). Germline V gene lookup returns CDR1 SGHNT and CDR2 YYREEE (reference sequence). The V gene lost 5 bases and the J gene lost 4 bases, with 12 bases spanning the gap. The CDR3 sequence is 13 residues long. The CDR3 loop reads CASSPSPVETQYF. CDR3 DNA: TGTGCCAGCAGTCCTAGCCCGGTAGAGACCCAGTACTTC.

The V gene is TRBV19, the J gene TRBJ2-7; TRBD1 agrees at 8 bases. The J segment lost 1 base and the V segment lost 5 bases, leaving 10 bases of the junction unmatched. The germline V gene has CDR1 LNHDA and CDR2 SQIVND (reference sequence). This CDR3 has 16 amino acids. CDR3 loop: CASSREAGGQSYEQYF. Written as DNA, the CDR3 is TGTGCCAGTAGTCGCGAAGCAGGGGGCCAATCCTACGAGCAGTACTTC.